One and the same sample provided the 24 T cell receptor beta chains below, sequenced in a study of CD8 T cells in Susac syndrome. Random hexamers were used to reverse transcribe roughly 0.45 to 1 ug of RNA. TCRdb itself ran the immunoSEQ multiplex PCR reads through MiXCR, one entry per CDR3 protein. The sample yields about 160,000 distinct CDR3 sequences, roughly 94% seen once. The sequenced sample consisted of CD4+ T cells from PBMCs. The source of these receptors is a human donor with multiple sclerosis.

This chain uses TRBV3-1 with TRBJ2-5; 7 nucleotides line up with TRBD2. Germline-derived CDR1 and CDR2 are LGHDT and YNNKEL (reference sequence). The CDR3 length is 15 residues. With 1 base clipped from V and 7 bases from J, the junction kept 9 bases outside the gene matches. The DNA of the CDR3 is TGTGCCAGCAGCCAAGTCAGGTCTAGCGGAATGACCCAGTACTTC. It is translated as CASSQVRSSGMTQYF.

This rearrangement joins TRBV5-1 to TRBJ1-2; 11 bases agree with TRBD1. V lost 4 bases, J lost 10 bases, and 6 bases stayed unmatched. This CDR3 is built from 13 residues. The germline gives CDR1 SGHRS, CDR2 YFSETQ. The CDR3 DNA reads TGCGCCAGCAGCCCGGGACAGGGGGTAGACTACACCTTC. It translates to CASSPGQGVDYTF. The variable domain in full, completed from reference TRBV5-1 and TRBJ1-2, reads KAGVTQTPRYLIKTRGQQVTLSCSPISGHRSVSWYQQTPGQGLQFLFEYFSETQRNKGNFPGRFSGRQFSNSRSEMNVSTLELGDSALYLCASSPGQGVDYTFGSGTRLTVV.

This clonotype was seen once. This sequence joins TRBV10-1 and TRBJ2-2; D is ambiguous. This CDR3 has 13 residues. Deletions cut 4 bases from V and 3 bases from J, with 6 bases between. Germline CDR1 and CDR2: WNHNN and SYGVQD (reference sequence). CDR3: CASSAGYTGELFF. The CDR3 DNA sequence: TGCGCCAGCAGTGCTGGGTACACCGGGGAGCTGTTTTTT.

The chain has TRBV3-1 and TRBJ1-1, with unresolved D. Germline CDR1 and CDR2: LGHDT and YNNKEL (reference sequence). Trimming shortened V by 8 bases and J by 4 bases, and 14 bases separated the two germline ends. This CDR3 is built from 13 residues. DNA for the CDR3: TGTGCCAGCCGGGCGGGGTCGGTCACTGAAGCTTTCTTT. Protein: CASRAGSVTEAFF.

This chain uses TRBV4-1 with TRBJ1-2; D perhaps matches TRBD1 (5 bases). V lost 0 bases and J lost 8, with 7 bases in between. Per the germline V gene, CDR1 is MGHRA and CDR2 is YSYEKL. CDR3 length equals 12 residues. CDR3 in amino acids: CASSQEGDGYTF. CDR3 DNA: TGCGCCAGCAGCCAAGAAGGGGACGGCTACACCTTC.

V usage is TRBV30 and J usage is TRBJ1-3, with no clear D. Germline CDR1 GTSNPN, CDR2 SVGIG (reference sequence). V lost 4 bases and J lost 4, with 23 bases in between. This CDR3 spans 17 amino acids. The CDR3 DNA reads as TGTGCCTGGACTCCATCCCGGACGGGAGTTTGGGGAAACACCATATATTTT. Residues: CAWTPSRTGVWGNTIYF.

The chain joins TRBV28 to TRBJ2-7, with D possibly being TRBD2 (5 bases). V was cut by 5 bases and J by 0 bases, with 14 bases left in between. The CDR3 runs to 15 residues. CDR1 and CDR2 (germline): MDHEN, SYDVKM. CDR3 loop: CASSLDGGSSYEQYF. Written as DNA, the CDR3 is TGTGCCAGCAGTCTGGACGGCGGGTCCTCCTACGAGCAGTACTTC.

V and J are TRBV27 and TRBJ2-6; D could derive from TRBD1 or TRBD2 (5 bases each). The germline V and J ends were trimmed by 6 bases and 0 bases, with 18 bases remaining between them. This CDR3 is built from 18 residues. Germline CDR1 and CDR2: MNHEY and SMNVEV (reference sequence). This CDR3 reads CASSERGWAYSGANVLTF. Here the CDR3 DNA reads TGTGCCAGCAGCGAGAGGGGCTGGGCTTACTCTGGGGCCAACGTCCTGACTTTC.

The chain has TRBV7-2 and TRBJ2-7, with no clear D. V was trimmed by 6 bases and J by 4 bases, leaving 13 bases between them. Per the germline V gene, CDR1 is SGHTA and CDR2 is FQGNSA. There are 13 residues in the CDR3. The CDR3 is CASSAVRGYEQYF. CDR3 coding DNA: TGTGCCAGCAGTGCGGTTCGTGGGTACGAGCAGTACTTC.

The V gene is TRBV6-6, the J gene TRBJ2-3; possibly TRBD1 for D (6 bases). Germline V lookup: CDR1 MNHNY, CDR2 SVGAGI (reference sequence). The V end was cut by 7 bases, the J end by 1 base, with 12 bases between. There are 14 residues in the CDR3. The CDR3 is CASTPEGGTDTQYF. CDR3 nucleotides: TGTGCCAGCACGCCTGAGGGGGGCACAGATACGCAGTATTTT.

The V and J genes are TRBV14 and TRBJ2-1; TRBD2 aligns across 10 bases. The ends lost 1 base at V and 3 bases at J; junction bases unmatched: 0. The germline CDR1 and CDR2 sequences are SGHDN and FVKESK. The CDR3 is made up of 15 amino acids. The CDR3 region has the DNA TGTGCCAGCAGCCAAGGGACTAGCGGCTACAATGAGCAGTTCTTC. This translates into CASSQGTSGYNEQFF.

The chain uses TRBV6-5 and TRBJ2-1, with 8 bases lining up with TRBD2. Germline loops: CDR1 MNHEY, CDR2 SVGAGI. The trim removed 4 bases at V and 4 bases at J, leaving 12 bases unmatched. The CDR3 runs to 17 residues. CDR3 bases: TGTGCCAGCAGTTCCCCCGAGGCGGGGGGAGCGTACAATGAGCAGTTCTTC. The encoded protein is CASSSPEAGGAYNEQFF.

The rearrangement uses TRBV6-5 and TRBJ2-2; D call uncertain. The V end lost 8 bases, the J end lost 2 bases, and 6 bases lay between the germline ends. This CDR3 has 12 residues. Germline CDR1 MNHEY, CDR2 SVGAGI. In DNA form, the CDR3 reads TGTGCCAGCGGCACAAACACCGGGGAGCTGTTTTTT. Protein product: CASGTNTGELFF.

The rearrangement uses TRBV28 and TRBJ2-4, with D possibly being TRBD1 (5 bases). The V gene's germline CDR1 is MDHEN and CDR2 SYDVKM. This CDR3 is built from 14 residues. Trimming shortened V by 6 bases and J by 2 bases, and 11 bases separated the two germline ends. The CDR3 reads CASRTPDTKNIQYF. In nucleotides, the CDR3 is TGTGCCAGCAGGACCCCGGACACCAAAAACATTCAGTACTTC.

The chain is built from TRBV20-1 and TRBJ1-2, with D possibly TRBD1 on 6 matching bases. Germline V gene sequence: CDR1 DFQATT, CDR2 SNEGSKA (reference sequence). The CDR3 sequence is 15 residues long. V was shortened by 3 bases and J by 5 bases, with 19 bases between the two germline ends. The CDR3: CSASGLSTGGYGYTF. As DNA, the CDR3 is TGCAGTGCTAGCGGGCTGTCGACAGGAGGATATGGCTACACCTTC.

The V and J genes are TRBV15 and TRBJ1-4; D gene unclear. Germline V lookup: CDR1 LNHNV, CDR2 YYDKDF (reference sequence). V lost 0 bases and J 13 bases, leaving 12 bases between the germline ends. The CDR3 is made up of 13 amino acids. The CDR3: CATSRDGSRGLFF. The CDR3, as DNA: TGTGCCACCAGCAGAGATGGGTCGAGAGGACTGTTTTTT.

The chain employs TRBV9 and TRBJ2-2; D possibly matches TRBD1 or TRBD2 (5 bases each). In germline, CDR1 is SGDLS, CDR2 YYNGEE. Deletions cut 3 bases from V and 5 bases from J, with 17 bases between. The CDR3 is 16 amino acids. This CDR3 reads CASSEGSAQRTGELFF. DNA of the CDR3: TGTGCCAGCAGCGAGGGGAGCGCTCAGCGGACCGGGGAGCTGTTTTTT.

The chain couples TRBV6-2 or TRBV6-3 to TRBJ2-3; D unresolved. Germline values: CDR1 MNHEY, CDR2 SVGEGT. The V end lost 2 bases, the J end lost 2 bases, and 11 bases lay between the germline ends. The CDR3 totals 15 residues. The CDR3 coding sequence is TGTGCCAGCAGTTACGATCGCGGAAACACAGATACGCAGTATTTT. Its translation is CASSYDRGNTDTQYF.

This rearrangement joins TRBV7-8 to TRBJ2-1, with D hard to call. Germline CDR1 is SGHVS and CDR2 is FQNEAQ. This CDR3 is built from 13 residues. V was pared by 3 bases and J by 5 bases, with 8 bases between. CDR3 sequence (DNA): TGTGCCAGCAGCTTTCTCGAAAACAATGAGCAGTTCTTC. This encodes CASSFLENNEQFF.

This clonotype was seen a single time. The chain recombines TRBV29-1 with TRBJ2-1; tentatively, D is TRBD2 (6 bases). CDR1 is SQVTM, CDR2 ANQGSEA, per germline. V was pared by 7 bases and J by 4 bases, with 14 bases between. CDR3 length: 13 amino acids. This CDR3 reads CSGGGGVYNEQFF. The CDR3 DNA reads TGCAGCGGGGGTGGCGGGGTTTACAATGAGCAGTTCTTC.

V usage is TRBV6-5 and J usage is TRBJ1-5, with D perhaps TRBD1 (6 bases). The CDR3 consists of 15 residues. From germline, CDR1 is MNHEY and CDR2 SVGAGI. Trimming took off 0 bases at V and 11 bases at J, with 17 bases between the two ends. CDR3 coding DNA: TGTGCCAGCAGTTACTCGGGGGGGCGGCGGGAGGCCCAGCATTTT. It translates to CASSYSGGRREAQHF.

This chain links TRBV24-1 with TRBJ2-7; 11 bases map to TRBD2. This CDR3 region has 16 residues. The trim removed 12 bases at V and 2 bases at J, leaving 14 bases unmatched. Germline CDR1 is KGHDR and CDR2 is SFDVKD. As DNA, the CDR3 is TGTGCCGGATCCGGGACTAGCGGAAGAGTTCCCTACGAGCAGTACTTC. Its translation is CAGSGTSGRVPYEQYF.

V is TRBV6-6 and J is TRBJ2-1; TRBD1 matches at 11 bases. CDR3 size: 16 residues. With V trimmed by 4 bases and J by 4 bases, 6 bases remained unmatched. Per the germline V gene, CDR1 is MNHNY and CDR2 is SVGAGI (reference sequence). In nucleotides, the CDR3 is TGTGCCAGCAGTTCGACCGGGACAGGGGGATACAATGAGCAGTTCTTC. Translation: CASSSTGTGGYNEQFF.

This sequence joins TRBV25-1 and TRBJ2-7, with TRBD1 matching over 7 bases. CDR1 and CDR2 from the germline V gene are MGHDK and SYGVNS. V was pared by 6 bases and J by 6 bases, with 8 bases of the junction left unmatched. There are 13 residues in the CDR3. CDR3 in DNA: TGTGCCAGCAGACGGACAGGTTTGTTCGAGCAGTACTTC. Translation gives CASRRTGLFEQYF.